One and the same sample provided the 31 T cell receptor beta chains below, sequenced in a study of blood T cell repertoires in COVID-19. The assay was immunoSEQ multiplex PCR, and TCRdb's table has in-frame clones only and misses some. The sample shows 250,000 to 300,000 clones, about 90% of them seen only once. Sequenced material: peripheral blood. These TCRs come from a woman aged 40 to 49 with acute or convalescent COVID-19.

The chain carries TRBV12-5 and TRBJ2-3; tentative D call: TRBD2 (6 bases). Germline V gene data show CDR1 as LGHNT and CDR2 as FRNRAP. V gave up 5 bases and J gave up 1 base, with 10 bases separating them. The CDR3 contains 14 residues. CDR3 residues: CASGASGGTDTQYF. The CDR3 DNA reads as TGTGCTAGTGGTGCCTCGGGGGGCACAGATACGCAGTATTTT.

The chain couples TRBV2 to TRBJ1-1; D may be TRBD1 (6 bases). The CDR3 consists of 12 residues. Trimming left V 6 bases short and J 6 bases short, with 11 bases between. CDR1 and CDR2 from the germline V gene are SNHLY and FYNNEI. CDR3 amino acids: CASSGEGAEAFF. For the CDR3, the DNA is TGTGCCAGCAGCGGGGAGGGGGCTGAAGCTTTCTTT.

The chain links TRBV18 to TRBJ1-1, with 9 bases aligning to TRBD1. The CDR3 extends over 16 amino acids. Germline loops: CDR1 KGHSH, CDR2 LQKENI. Trimming at V came to 0 bases and at J to 10 bases, leaving 12 bases not matched to a gene. CDR3 coding DNA: TGTGCCAGCTCACCACCGACTCCGGGACAGGGAAGAGGAGCTTTCTTT. Translation: CASSPPTPGQGRGAFF. The complete variable domain, with remaining parts taken from reference TRBV18 and TRBJ1-1, reads NAGVMQNPRHLVRRRGQEARLRCSPMKGHSHVYWYRQLPEEGLKFMVYLQKENIIDESGMPKERFSAEFPKEGPSILRIQQVVRGDSAAYFCASSPPTPGQGRGAFFGQGTRLTVV.

The chain joins TRBV6-1 to TRBJ1-5; D is uncertain. Germline V gene lookup returns CDR1 MNHNS and CDR2 SASEGT. This CDR3 contains 16 residues. V was clipped by 0 bases and J by 1 base, with 10 bases between them. CDR3 protein: CASSEAFWQSNQPQHF. The CDR3 DNA reads as TGTGCCAGCAGTGAAGCGTTCTGGCAGAGCAATCAGCCCCAGCATTTT.

This clone was seen a single time. The chain has TRBV24-1 and TRBJ1-2; D gene unclear. V was cut by 6 bases and J by 8 bases, with 15 bases left in between. The germline CDR1 and CDR2 sequences are KGHDR and SFDVKD. The CDR3 runs 13 residues. CDR3 in amino acids: CATSYSAFEGYTF. Here the CDR3 DNA reads TGTGCCACCAGTTATAGCGCTTTCGAGGGCTACACCTTC.

The chain is built from TRBV2 and TRBJ2-5; tentatively, D is TRBD2 (6 bases). The ends were cut back, 9 bases at V and 4 bases at J, with 27 bases in the middle. CDR3 length: 17 amino acids. Germline V gene data show CDR1 as SNHLY and CDR2 as FYNNEI. CDR3 coding DNA: TGTGCCAGACAGCTTACAGAATTCCATGACGGGGGAGAGACCCAGTACTTC. Translated, it gives CARQLTEFHDGGETQYF.

This chain uses TRBV11-3 with TRBJ1-3; D is unresolved. Between the trimmed V and J ends, which lost 3 bases and 0 bases, there was a span of 6 bases. The CDR3 has 14 residues. Germline V gene data show CDR1 as SGHNT and CDR2 as YENEEA. The DNA for the CDR3 is TGTGCCAGCAGCTTGGGCAGCTCTGGAAACACCATATATTTT. This codes for CASSLGSSGNTIYF.

The V call is TRBV15, the J call TRBJ2-5; the D gene is possibly TRBD1 (6 bases). This CDR3 contains 14 residues. The germline CDR1 and CDR2 sequences are LNHNV and YYDKDF (reference sequence). The V end was cut by 0 bases, the J end by 5 bases, with 10 bases between. The CDR3 bases are TGTGCCACCAGCAGAGACCAGGGGACCGAGACCCAGTACTTC. Its protein is CATSRDQGTETQYF.

J is TRBJ1-2 and V is TRBV19; D is possibly TRBD1 (5 bases). CDR3 size: 13 residues. V was pared by 8 bases and J by 7 bases, with 17 bases between. Germline assignment: CDR1 LNHDA and CDR2 SQIVND (reference sequence). DNA of the CDR3: TGTGCCAGTTCAGGACGGCGGGGGGGTGGCTACACCTTC. It yields the protein CASSGRRGGGYTF.

This clone is a singleton in its sample. The gene calls are TRBV5-5 and TRBJ2-5, with 9 bases matching TRBD2. Germline V gives CDR1 SGHKS, CDR2 YYEKEE (reference sequence). Losses at the gene ends were 2 bases for V and 4 bases for J; bases not matched to a gene: 15. The CDR3 consists of 18 residues. The CDR3 reads CASSFRPTVAGGPETQYF. In DNA, the CDR3 is TGTGCCAGCAGCTTTCGCCCTACGGTGGCGGGGGGGCCAGAGACCCAGTACTTC.

The chain couples TRBV10-3 to TRBJ1-1, with D perhaps matching TRBD1 (5 bases). Trimming pared 6 bases from V and 1 base from J, leaving 9 bases between. This CDR3 has 13 residues. Germline loops: CDR1 ENHRY, CDR2 SYGVKD. CDR3 DNA: TGTGCCATCAGCCCAACAGGGAACACTGAAGCTTTCTTT. Its translation: CAISPTGNTEAFF.

J is TRBJ2-7 and V is TRBV24-1; weak D call: TRBD1 (6 bases). The CDR3 runs 14 residues. V was cut by 3 bases and J by 6 bases, with 14 bases left in between. The germline CDR1 and CDR2 sequences are KGHDR and SFDVKD. Written as DNA, the CDR3 is TGTGCCACCAGTGATCGGGACAAACGGACCGAGCAGTACGTC. This gives the protein CATSDRDKRTEQYV.

The chain is built from TRBV3-1 (or the pseudogene TRBV3-2) and TRBJ1-2; D unresolved. Per the germline V gene, CDR1 is LGHDT and CDR2 is YNNKEL (reference sequence). The CDR3 consists of 13 residues. The V end lost 2 bases, the J end lost 8 bases, and 12 bases lay between the germline ends. The CDR3, as DNA: TGTGCCAGCAGCCAATATCCGGTGGGCGGCTACACCTTC. Protein product: CASSQYPVGGYTF.

The rearrangement joins TRBV12-3 or TRBV12-4 to TRBJ2-7, with TRBD1 identical over 9 bases. Trimming at V came to 8 bases and at J to 9 bases, leaving 11 bases not matched to a gene. This CDR3 has 13 residues. The CDR3 region is CASAPPGQGRQYV. The CDR3, as DNA: TGTGCCAGCGCCCCCCCGGGACAGGGCCGGCAGTACGTC.

This clone has ten or more counts. This sequence joins TRBV5-8 and TRBJ1-5; D remains unclear. The CDR3 is 14 amino acids. Germline values: CDR1 SGHTS, CDR2 YDEGEE. Between the trimmed V and J ends, which lost 0 bases and 8 bases, there was a span of 12 bases. The CDR3 loop is CASSLGHGIEPQHF. The CDR3 DNA is TGTGCCAGCAGCTTGGGGCACGGGATAGAGCCCCAGCATTTT.

CDR3 nucleotides: TGTGCCAGCAGCCAAGATCTACAGCATAACTATGGCTACACCTTC. The encoded protein is CASSQDLQHNYGYTF. This rearrangement joins TRBV14 to TRBJ1-2, with D uncertain. Trimming removed 0 bases from V and 1 base from J, with 9 bases in between. The germline V gene encodes CDR1 SGHDN and CDR2 FVKESK. The CDR3 totals 15 residues.

The chain combines TRBV27 with TRBJ1-2; 8 nucleotides match TRBD1. Germline values: CDR1 MNHEY, CDR2 SMNVEV (reference sequence). CDR3 length equals 15 residues. V lost 2 bases and J lost 6; bases outside the gene matches: 8. Written as DNA, the CDR3 is TGTGCCAGCAGTTTAAAGGCAGGGGGCGCAAATGGCTACACCTTC. Amino acid sequence: CASSLKAGGANGYTF.

The V and J genes are TRBV4-2 and TRBJ1-5; 8 nucleotides line up with TRBD1. Trimming at V came to 1 base and at J to 7 bases, leaving 6 bases not matched to a gene. Germline lookup yields CDR1 LGHNA and CDR2 YNFKEQ. CDR3 length: 15 amino acids. The CDR3 protein is CASSQVRTGPQPQHF. The DNA for the CDR3 is TGTGCCAGCAGCCAAGTTCGGACAGGGCCCCAGCCCCAGCATTTT.

The chain has TRBV18 and TRBJ1-3, with a tentative D call TRBD1 (5 bases). The CDR3 covers 14 residues. Per the germline V gene, CDR1 is KGHSH and CDR2 is LQKENI. Trimming cost V 5 bases and J 6 bases, with 14 bases left between them. CDR3 bases: TGTGCCAGCTCAGGCCAGGGTCTGGAAAACACCATATATTTT. Protein sequence: CASSGQGLENTIYF.

The V gene is TRBV6-5, the J gene TRBJ1-2; possibly TRBD1 for D (5 bases). The CDR3 sequence is 14 residues long. The V gene's germline CDR1 is MNHEY and CDR2 SVGAGI. V shed 7 bases and J shed 7 bases, with 19 bases lying between them. CDR3 nucleotides: TGTGCCAGCATCGCCGGGGGGGGAAAGGGTGGCTACACCTTC. Encoded protein: CASIAGGGKGGYTF.

V is TRBV29-1 and J is TRBJ1-2; tentative D call: TRBD1 (5 bases). The germline gives CDR1 SQVTM, CDR2 ANQGSEA. Trimming cost V 1 base and J 4 bases, with 16 bases left between them. This CDR3 is built from 15 residues. The CDR3 region is CSVEVGIGGVYGYTF. The DNA for the CDR3 is TGCAGCGTTGAAGTTGGAATCGGAGGGGTCTATGGCTACACCTTC.

V usage is TRBV9 and J usage is TRBJ1-1, with a weak D call TRBD1 (5 bases). V lost 8 bases to trimming and J lost 5 bases, with 13 bases between them. This CDR3 comprises 12 residues. From germline, CDR1 is SGDLS and CDR2 YYNGEE. The CDR3 region has the DNA TGTGCCAGTGGGGCGCAGGTTACTGAAGCTTTCTTT. Translating gives CASGAQVTEAFF.

The gene calls are TRBV10-3 and TRBJ1-1; D gene ambiguous. Germline V gene lookup returns CDR1 ENHRY and CDR2 SYGVKD. V was cut by 8 bases and J by 1 base, with 8 bases left in between. The CDR3 is 12 residues long. This CDR3 reads CAIQSPNTEAFF. CDR3 nucleotides: TGTGCCATCCAGTCCCCGAACACTGAAGCTTTCTTT.

V and J are TRBV7-2 and TRBJ2-3; 7 nucleotides align to TRBD1. Per germline, CDR1 SGHTA and CDR2 FQGNSA. V shed 6 bases and J 1 base; nucleotides not matched to a gene: 4. The CDR3 runs 14 residues. DNA for the CDR3: TGTGCCAGCAGACCGACAGGGCGCACAGATACGCAGTATTTT. It codes for CASRPTGRTDTQYF.

J is TRBJ1-1 and V is TRBV15; a possible D gene is TRBD1 (5 bases). This CDR3 is 14 amino acids long. V was pared by 4 bases and J by 3 bases, with 12 bases between. Germline V lookup: CDR1 LNHNV, CDR2 YYDKDF (reference sequence). The CDR3 region has the DNA TGTGCCACCAGCACGACAGAAGCCCACACTGAAGCTTTCTTT. Translating gives CATSTTEAHTEAFF. The variable domain in full, with the rest retrieved from reference TRBV15 and TRBJ1-1, is DAMVIQNPRYQVTQFGKPVTLSCSQTLNHNVMYWYQQKSSQAPKLLFHYYDKDFNNEADTPDNFQSRRPNTSFCFLDIRSPGLGDTAMYLCATSTTEAHTEAFFGQGTRLTVV.

The V call is TRBV10-3, the J call TRBJ2-7; maybe TRBD2 (6 bases). Deletions cut 0 bases from V and 9 bases from J, with 15 bases between. The CDR3 has 14 residues. In germline, CDR1 is ENHRY, CDR2 SYGVKD. The CDR3 nucleotides read TGTGCCATCAGTGAGTCGAACCAGGGAGGTTGGCAGTACGTC. It yields the protein CAISESNQGGWQYV.

The chain carries TRBV2 and TRBJ1-4; possible D gene TRBD1, 6 bases. The CDR3 is made up of 16 amino acids. V gave up 6 bases and J gave up 4 bases, with 18 bases separating them. The germline gives CDR1 SNHLY, CDR2 FYNNEI. Here the CDR3 reads CASSQLRQGHNEKLFF. Written as DNA, the CDR3 is TGTGCCAGCAGCCAGCTAAGGCAGGGGCATAATGAAAAACTGTTTTTT. Based on the CDR3 plus reference TRBV2 and TRBJ1-4, the full variable domain is EPEVTQTPSHQVTQMGQEVILRCVPISNHLYFYWYRQILGQKVEFLVSFYNNEISEKSEIFDDQFSVERPDGSNFTLKIRSTKLEDSAMYFCASSQLRQGHNEKLFFGSGTQLSVL.

The rearrangement joins TRBV5-8 to TRBJ2-5, with 9 bases identical to TRBD2. Germline values: CDR1 SGHTS, CDR2 YDEGEE. The CDR3 covers 16 residues. J gave up 5 bases and V 2 bases, and 10 bases lay outside the gene matches. CDR3 region: CASSFMGSGGWETQYF. The CDR3 region has the DNA TGTGCCAGCAGCTTCATGGGTAGCGGGGGTTGGGAGACCCAGTACTTC.

The chain combines TRBV12-1 with TRBJ1-2; the table's D call TRBD1 went unverified against the DNA. TRBV12-1 is noted as a pseudogene. This CDR3 spans 16 amino acids. The CDR3 bases are TGTGCCAGCAGCCATAGGGGAAGATTTCCTAACTATGGCTACACCTTC. It encodes CASSHRGRFPNYGYTF.

This chain links TRBV5-1 with TRBJ1-4, with D possibly matching TRBD1 (6 bases). V dropped 3 bases and J dropped 6 bases, with 15 bases sitting between them. The CDR3 sequence is 15 residues long. Germline V gene sequence: CDR1 SGHRS, CDR2 YFSETQ. CDR3 loop: CASSSSQGTDEKLFF. CDR3 in DNA: TGCGCCAGCAGCTCTTCACAGGGTACAGATGAAAAACTGTTTTTT. Variable domain in full (rest from reference TRBV5-1 and TRBJ1-4): KAGVTQTPRYLIKTRGQQVTLSCSPISGHRSVSWYQQTPGQGLQFLFEYFSETQRNKGNFPGRFSGRQFSNSRSEMNVSTLELGDSALYLCASSSSQGTDEKLFFGSGTQLSVL.

The rearrangement uses TRBV7-8 and TRBJ2-7, with 7 bases aligning to TRBD2. The junction had 10 bases not matched to a gene; V was cut back by 8 bases and J by 0 bases. The CDR3 runs to 15 residues. In germline, CDR1 is SGHVS, CDR2 FQNEAQ. The DNA for the CDR3 is TGTGCCAGCGGGCGTGGGGGGGGGAGCTCCTACGAGCAGTACGTC. Amino acid sequence: CASGRGGGSSYEQYV.